The rows below give T cell receptor beta chains drawn from one sample of a study of cytomegalovirus exposure and HLA in healthy donors. Only in-frame clones appear in the TCRdb table, and some are missing; sequencing was by immunoSEQ multiplex PCR. This repertoire shows 130,000 or so clones, around four fifths found once; its top ten account for more than 1.5%. Sequenced input: PBMCs. All receptors come from a woman aged 35 to 49 in good health and CMV-seronegative. The CDR3 runs from the conserved cysteine through the conserved F or W. The D gene is left open where the match is weak. Clone size, where shown, is once, few, many, or a class for clones that have expanded.

size,J,D,V,CDR3,DNA
NA,TRBJ2-3,TRBD2,TRBV29-1,CSVESRGADTQYF,TGCAGCGTTGAGTCTCGGGGGGCAGATACGCAGTATTTT
NA,TRBJ1-6,NA,TRBV19,CASSIRRQVSNSPLHF,TGTGCCAGTAGTATTCGTCGACAGGTCTCTAATTCACCCCTCCACTTT
NA,TRBJ2-1,TRBD2,TRBV9,CASSVRTSGRALFSYNEQFF,TGTGCCAGCAGCGTGAGGACTAGCGGGAGGGCCCTCTTCTCCTACAATGAGCAGTTCTTC
few,TRBJ1-2,TRBD1,TRBV10-2,CASNRDSYGYTF,TGCGCCAGCAACCGGGACAGCTATGGCTACACCTTC
few,TRBJ2-7,NA,TRBV28,CASSLRGASYEQYF,TGTGCCAGCAGTTTACGCGGGGCCTCCTACGAGCAGTACTTC
NA,TRBJ1-2,TRBD1,TRBV7-9,CASSAVGRGYDGYTF,TGTGCCAGCAGCGCAGTTGGCAGGGGGTACGATGGCTACACCTTC
few,TRBJ2-3,TRBD1,TRBV27,CASSFGQGLSTDTQYF,TGTGCCAGCAGTTTTGGACAGGGCCTGAGCACAGATACGCAGTATTTT
NA,TRBJ1-1,TRBD1,TRBV5-1,CASSLRTGVAEAFF,TGCGCCAGCAGCTTGCGGACAGGGGTTGCTGAAGCTTTCTTT
NA,TRBJ1-2,TRBD1,TRBV28,CASSLGQVAYGYTF,TGTGCCAGCAGTTTAGGACAGGTAGCCTATGGCTACACCTTC
few,TRBJ1-5,NA,TRBV28,CASSFTQQGGGPQHF,TGTGCCAGCAGTTTTACCCAACAGGGTGGAGGACCCCAGCATTTT
NA,TRBJ2-7,NA,TRBV5-1,CASSHDRPPTRQYF,TGCGCCAGCAGCCATGACAGGCCCCCTACGAGGCAGTACTTC
NA,TRBJ1-3,NA,TRBV10-3,CAIKNTGLTGNTIYF,TGTGCCATCAAAAACACAGGGCTAACTGGAAACACCATATATTTT
NA,TRBJ1-1,NA,TRBV4-1,CASSQDVESLNFNTEAFF,TGCGCCAGCAGCCAAGATGTCGAGTCCCTTAATTTTAACACTGAAGCTTTCTTT
NA,TRBJ2-2,NA,TRBV7-9,CASSRLGSGSNTGELFF,TGTGCCAGCAGCCGTTTGGGTAGCGGCTCGAACACCGGGGAGCTGTTTTTT
once,TRBJ1-4,TRBD1,TRBV6-1,CASSGQGAPNEKLFF,TGTGCCAGCAGTGGCCAGGGGGCCCCCAATGAAAAACTGTTTTTT
NA,TRBJ1-1,NA,TRBV28,CASRGTPWTEAFF,TGTGCCAGCAGGGGGACTCCATGGACTGAAGCTTTCTTT
NA,TRBJ2-1,NA,TRBV13,CASSLLADYNEQFF,TGTGCCAGCAGCTTGTTAGCGGACTACAATGAGCAGTTCTTC
few,TRBJ2-7,TRBD2,TRBV27,CASSSFGLAPTYEQYF,TGTGCCAGCAGTTCCTTCGGACTAGCACCTACCTACGAGCAGTACTTC
NA,TRBJ2-1,NA,TRBV20-1,CSAATREQFF,TGCAGTGCTGCTACGAGGGAGCAGTTCTTC
NA,TRBJ2-7,NA,TRBV19,CASSISPAYEQYF,TGTGCCAGTAGTATATCTCCAGCCTACGAGCAGTACTTC
few,TRBJ1-1,NA,TRBV18,CASSPNRNTEAFF,TGTGCCAGCTCACCGAACAGGAACACTGAAGCTTTCTTT
NA,TRBJ1-1,NA,TRBV9,CASSVGQGEGTEAFF,TGTGCCAGCAGCGTGGGTCAGGGTGAAGGCACTGAAGCTTTCTTT
NA,TRBJ1-2,NA,TRBV15,CATSWRQEPYGYTF,TGTGCCACCAGCTGGCGACAGGAGCCTTATGGCTACACCTTC
NA,TRBJ2-3,TRBD1,TRBV2,CASNPRTGRTDTQYF,TGTGCCAGCAACCCCCGGACAGGGAGGACAGATACGCAGTATTTT
few,TRBJ1-3,TRBD1,TRBV2,CASKPDRAGGNTIYF,TGTGCCAGCAAGCCGGACAGGGCGGGAGGAAACACCATATATTTT
NA,TRBJ1-2,TRBD1,TRBV6-5,CASSWDRYYGYTF,TGTGCCAGCAGTTGGGACAGGTACTATGGCTACACCTTC
NA,TRBJ2-5,NA,TRBV27,CASSLMGPKQETQYF,TGTGCCAGCAGTTTGATGGGGCCGAAACAAGAGACCCAGTACTTC
NA,TRBJ2-1,TRBD1,TRBV30,CAWSRDRVKGYNEQFF,TGTGCCTGGAGTCGGGACAGGGTAAAGGGCTACAATGAGCAGTTCTTC
NA,TRBJ2-1,NA,TRBV4-2,CASSQGGKFDEQFF,TGTGCCAGCAGCCAAGGCGGGAAGTTCGATGAGCAGTTCTTC
NA,TRBJ1-2,NA,TRBV4-1,CASSKPGGDYYGYTF,TGCGCCAGCAGCAAACCGGGAGGCGATTACTATGGCTACACCTTC
NA,TRBJ2-7,NA,TRBV19,CASGTTGSGDYEQYF,TGTGCCAGTGGAACCACAGGGTCAGGGGACTACGAGCAGTACTTC
NA,TRBJ2-4,NA,TRBV19,CASTGSQHRKNIQYF,TGTGCCAGCACAGGGTCCCAGCACAGGAAAAACATTCAGTACTTC
NA,TRBJ2-1,TRBD1,TRBV5-1,CASSRDRIANEQFF,TGCGCCAGCAGCCGGGACAGGATCGCCAATGAGCAGTTCTTC
NA,TRBJ2-7,TRBD2,TRBV6-5,CASSYGGASGEQYF,TGTGCCAGCAGTTACGGCGGGGCTAGCGGCGAGCAGTACTTC
NA,TRBJ2-4,NA,TRBV4-3,CASSQDSSDIFPSF,TGCGCCAGCAGCCAAGATTCCTCGGACATATTCCCTTCCTTC
NA,TRBJ1-2,TRBD1,TRBV4-3,CASSLQNFQGAGYGYTF,TGCGCCAGCAGCCTCCAAAACTTCCAGGGGGCGGGCTATGGCTACACCTTC
NA,TRBJ1-4,NA,TRBV28,CASSFGSGEKLFF,TGTGCCAGCAGTTTTGGTTCAGGTGAAAAACTGTTTTTT
NA,TRBJ1-2,NA,TRBV7-2,CASSLAQRNYGYTF,TGTGCCAGCAGCTTAGCACAGCGGAACTATGGCTACACCTTC
NA,TRBJ1-4,NA,TRBV4-2,CASSQGGVNEKLFF,TGTGCCAGCAGCCAAGGAGGAGTCAACGAAAAACTGTTTTTT
NA,TRBJ1-5,NA,TRBV6-6,CASSYLSDQPQHF,TGTGCCAGCAGTTACTTATCCGATCAGCCCCAGCATTTT
NA,TRBJ2-6,NA,TRBV27,CASSLAGAGLSGANVLTF,TGTGCCAGCAGTTTAGCAGGGGCCGGACTCTCTGGGGCCAACGTCCTGACTTTC
NA,TRBJ2-7,TRBD2,TRBV7-9,CASSYTGTTYEQYF,TGTGCCAGCAGCTATACCGGGACTACCTACGAGCAGTACTTC
NA,TRBJ1-3,NA,TRBV7-9,CASSLAGQGGGNTIYF,TGTGCCAGCAGCTTAGCGGGGCAGGGAGGTGGAAACACCATATATTTT
NA,TRBJ1-3,NA,TRBV27,CASSLRQGGNTIYF,TGTGCCAGCAGTTTGCGTCAGGGGGGAAACACCATATATTTT
NA,TRBJ2-2,NA,TRBV15,CATSRDEGVQNTGELFF,TGTGCCACCAGCAGAGATGAGGGAGTACAGAACACCGGGGAGCTGTTTTTT
NA,TRBJ1-2,TRBD1,TRBV28,CASSQGVIYGYTF,TGTGCCAGCAGTCAGGGGGTGATCTATGGCTACACCTTC
NA,TRBJ1-5,TRBD1,TRBV4-3,CASSPGQGEQPQHF,TGCGCCAGCAGCCCGGGACAGGGTGAACAGCCCCAGCATTTT
NA,TRBJ2-5,TRBD1,TRBV5-1,CASSLRQGRVETQYF,TGCGCCAGCAGCCTACGACAGGGACGAGTAGAGACCCAGTACTTC
NA,TRBJ1-4,NA,TRBV6-5,CASRYGGGEKLFF,TGTGCCAGCAGATACGGGGGAGGCGAAAAACTGTTTTTT
NA,TRBJ2-7,NA,TRBV2,CASSELPQVYEQYF,TGTGCCAGCAGTGAGTTGCCACAGGTCTACGAGCAGTACTTC
NA,TRBJ1-1,TRBD1,TRBV5-4,CASSLITGGTEAFF,TGTGCCAGCAGCCTTATTACAGGGGGCACTGAAGCTTTCTTT
NA,TRBJ2-1,TRBD2,TRBV7-2,CASSLMVLAGGNEQFF,TGTGCCAGCAGCTTAATGGTACTAGCGGGAGGAAATGAGCAGTTCTTC
NA,TRBJ2-3,TRBD2,TRBV4-3,CASSQEQAGADTQYF,TGCGCCAGCAGCCAAGAACAGGCGGGAGCAGATACGCAGTATTTT
few,TRBJ2-7,NA,TRBV19,CASSMTTAYEQYF,TGTGCCAGTAGTATGACAACCGCCTACGAGCAGTACTTC
NA,TRBJ1-6,TRBD1,TRBV5-1,CASTPGTGDNSPLHF,TGCGCCAGCACCCCCGGGACAGGAGATAATTCACCCCTCCACTTT
NA,TRBJ2-7,NA,TRBV28,CASSLAQGGGEQYF,TGTGCCAGCAGCCTCGCCCAGGGAGGTGGCGAGCAGTACTTC
NA,TRBJ1-1,NA,TRBV28,CASRESTEAFF,TGTGCCAGCAGGGAGAGTACTGAAGCTTTCTTT
NA,TRBJ2-7,NA,TRBV27,CASSLTGFSYEQYF,TGTGCCAGCAGCCTAACAGGGTTCTCCTACGAGCAGTACTTC
NA,TRBJ1-1,NA,TRBV2,CASRETSLRTEAFF,TGTGCCAGCCGCGAGACAAGCCTGCGTACTGAAGCTTTCTTT